The 8 T cell receptor beta chains listed next were all sequenced from one sample in a study of blood T cell repertoires in COVID-19. Generated by immunoSEQ multiplex PCR, the TCRdb table keeps only in-frame clones and is missing some. This table holds around 300,000 clones, roughly 90% found once. Sequenced input: peripheral blood. These receptors originate from a woman aged 45-65 years with active or convalescent COVID-19.

The J gene is TRBJ1-2, the V gene TRBV28; TRBD1 aligns across 7 bases. Germline V gives CDR1 MDHEN, CDR2 SYDVKM. The CDR3 sequence is 13 residues long. V lost 7 bases to trimming and J lost 2 bases; unmatched junction nucleotides: 4. Here the CDR3 DNA reads TGTGCCAGCAAGCCGGGACAGAACTATGGCTACACCTTC. Translating it yields CASKPGQNYGYTF.

This chain joins TRBV4-1 and TRBJ2-4; D is possibly TRBD2 (7 bases). The V and J ends lost 4 bases and 8 bases respectively, with 21 bases between them. The CDR3 length is 16 residues. Looked up from germline, CDR1 is MGHRA and CDR2 is YSYEKL. The CDR3 DNA follows: TGCGCCAGCAGCCCCGACCGCGCGGGGGCCTCGCACATTCAGTACTTC. This gives the protein CASSPDRAGASHIQYF.

The CDR3: CASSLMSGNEQYF. The CDR3 bases are TGTGCCAGCAGTTTAATGTCGGGGAACGAGCAGTACTTC. The chain employs TRBV28 and TRBJ2-7; possibly TRBD2 for D (5 bases). The CDR3 is 13 residues long. Trimming left V 2 bases short and J 5 bases short, with 10 bases between. The germline V gene encodes CDR1 MDHEN and CDR2 SYDVKM.

The CDR3 nucleotides read TGTGCCAGCAGCGTAGTAGAAGCCACCGGGGAGCTGTTTTTT. Amino acid sequence: CASSVVEATGELFF. The chain is built from TRBV9 and TRBJ2-2; no reliable D call. Between the trimmed V and J ends, which lost 0 bases and 4 bases, there was a span of 7 bases. Germline V gene sequence: CDR1 SGDLS, CDR2 YYNGEE. The CDR3 loop spans 14 amino acids.

The rearrangement uses TRBV27 and TRBJ1-2; 12 bases match TRBD1. The CDR3 has 15 residues. The V segment lost 6 bases and the J segment 8 bases; nucleotides outside the gene matches: 10. Germline V gene lookup returns CDR1 MNHEY and CDR2 SMNVEV (reference sequence). The CDR3 DNA reads TGTGCCAGCAGCTCGTTGGGACAGGGGGCACAAGGCTACACCTTC. This gives the protein CASSSLGQGAQGYTF.

The gene calls are TRBV15 and TRBJ2-2; 7 nucleotides align to TRBD1. The V gene's germline CDR1 is LNHNV and CDR2 YYDKDF (reference sequence). The CDR3 extends over 16 amino acids. Germline trimming cut 3 bases from V and 5 bases from J; bases unmatched to any gene: 9. This chain's CDR3 is CATSRVGQVRTGELFF. The DNA for the CDR3 is TGTGCCACCAGCAGGGTAGGACAGGTTAGGACCGGGGAGCTGTTTTTT.

This sequence joins TRBV5-4 and TRBJ2-2; a weak D match, TRBD2 (6 bases). Germline CDR1 is SGHNT and CDR2 is YYREEE (reference sequence). The CDR3 has 16 residues. Trimming removed 3 bases at V and 4 bases at J, with 16 bases between. CDR3: CASSSQPGLSTGELFF. In nucleotides, the CDR3 is TGTGCCAGCAGCTCGCAGCCGGGACTGAGCACCGGGGAGCTGTTTTTT.

This chain joins TRBV7-2 and TRBJ2-2, with no clear D. Between the trimmed V and J ends, which lost 1 base and 3 bases, there was a span of 6 bases. The CDR3 length is 14 residues. CDR1 is SGHTA and CDR2 is FQGNSA in the germline V gene. The CDR3 DNA reads TGTGCCAGCAGCTTAGGAACATACACCGGGGAGCTGTTTTTT. It yields the protein CASSLGTYTGELFF.